This TCR beta chain is from a study of molecular identifiers for immune sequencing clone quantification. At the level of the study: Five portions were made in replicates from RNA of roughly 20,000 or 100,000 naive CD8 cells, and four underwent sequencing. Findings and limits, study-wide: The study reportedly detected spiked Jurkat TCR RNA from one cell among 1.1 million or so naive cells.

The use of previously described methods and listed TCR primers produced the bulk TCR libraries. TCRdb re-called the PCR reads through MiXCR, storing one row per CDR3 protein. In the table there are approximately 590,000 distinct CDR3 sequences, 25% of which are singletons. On this clonotype: Its target is unknown.

The V gene's germline CDR1 is LNHDA and CDR2 SQIVND (reference sequence). The CDR3 totals 16 residues. The V and J ends lost 5 bases and 4 bases respectively, with 18 bases between them. For naive CD8 T cells, sorting used the CD8+CD4-CCR7+CD45RA+ phenotype. Sequencing used naive CD8+ T cells from blood, with Jurkat cell RNA spiked in. Subset of the sample: FACS-sorted CD8+CD4-CCR7+CD45RA+ naive T cells. The sequence came from a human donor in good health. Some libraries in this study had Jurkat cell RNA spiked in. J is TRBJ2-1 and V is TRBV19; D may be TRBD1 or TRBD2 (5 bases each). CDR3: CASSPGGDGIYNEQFF. DNA of the CDR3: TGTGCCAGTAGTCCTGGGGGTGATGGCATATACAATGAGCAGTTCTTC.